Below are 28 T cell receptor beta chains sequenced from a single sample in a study of blood T cell repertoires in COVID-19 (TCRdb year 2020). Receptors were amplified or captured by the immunoSEQ multiplex PCR assay. The source is immuneACCESS, and TCRdb retained only in-frame sequences with V and J called. Part of the clones is not carried over; for the studies checked, unresolved V genes explain less than half of this, and the remainder is unexplained. The sample table lists 100,000 to 150,000 clones, roughly 86% of them with a count of one. The ten biggest clones cover more than 9.5% of the sample. Sequencing input: peripheral blood. These receptors all come from a woman in her 70s with COVID-19, enrolled during active disease.

This chain links TRBV29-1 with TRBJ2-7; weak D call: TRBD1 (6 bases). Trimming took off 4 bases at V and 3 bases at J, with 10 bases between the two ends. Germline V gene lookup returns CDR1 SQVTM and CDR2 ANQGSEA. This CDR3 comprises 12 residues. The CDR3 DNA reads as TGCAGCGTTGGGGTGGACAGCTACGAGCAGTACTTC. Its protein is CSVGVDSYEQYF.

The chain employs TRBV9 and TRBJ2-3, with D tentatively TRBD1 (5 bases). The V gene's germline CDR1 is SGDLS and CDR2 YYNGEE. Trimming took off 4 bases at V and 6 bases at J, with 12 bases between the two ends. The CDR3 spans 13 residues. The DNA of the CDR3 is TGTGCCAGCAGCCGGCCAGGGTCCGATACGCAGTATTTT. This encodes CASSRPGSDTQYF. Drawing the rest from reference TRBV9 and TRBJ2-3, the complete variable domain is DSGVTQTPKHLITATGQRVTLRCSPRSGDLSVYWYQQSLDQGLQFLIQYYNGEERAKGNILERFSAQQFPDLHSELNLSSLELGDSALYFCASSRPGSDTQYFGPGTRLTVL.

The CDR3 sequence: CASSPTSGGALETQYF. In DNA, the CDR3 is TGTGCCAGCAGCCCGACTAGCGGGGGGGCCCTGGAGACCCAGTACTTC. The chain recombines TRBV3-1 (or the pseudogene TRBV3-2) with TRBJ2-5; 14 nucleotides align to TRBD2. The V gene end was trimmed by 4 bases and the J gene end by 5 bases; junction bases not matched to a gene: 6. CDR1 and CDR2 from the germline V gene are LGHDT and YNNKEL (reference sequence). The length of the CDR3 is 16 residues.

The chain carries TRBV5-5 and TRBJ2-3, with D perhaps TRBD2 (5 bases). This CDR3 contains 15 residues. V was pared by 5 bases and J by 0 bases, with 13 bases between. CDR1 is SGHKS, CDR2 YYEKEE, per germline (reference sequence). The chain's CDR3 is CASSSGLLSTDTQYF. CDR3 nucleotide sequence: TGTGCCAGCAGTTCCGGACTCTTGAGCACAGATACGCAGTATTTT.

The DNA of the CDR3 is TGTGCCAGCAGCCTTGGGCCTACCAATGAGCAGTTCTTC. Protein: CASSLGPTNEQFF. The V call is TRBV5-4, the J call TRBJ2-1; D uncertain. CDR3 length: 13 residues. Germline V gives CDR1 SGHNT, CDR2 YYREEE (reference sequence). Trimming took 4 bases from V and 6 from J, leaving 11 bases between them. The full variable domain, rest sourced from reference TRBV5-4 and TRBJ2-1, is ETGVTQSPTHLIKTRGQQVTLRCSSQSGHNTVSWYQQALGQGPQFIFQYYREEENGRGNFPPRFSGLQFPNYSSELNVNALELDDSALYLCASSLGPTNEQFFGPGTRLTVL.

The rearrangement links TRBV30 to TRBJ2-2; possibly TRBD1 for D (5 bases). V was shortened by 1 base and J by 7 bases, with 19 bases between the two germline ends. The CDR3 is made up of 16 amino acids. Germline-derived CDR1 and CDR2 are GTSNPN and SVGIG (reference sequence). The CDR3: CAWSGGAGKVDGELFF. CDR3 nucleotide sequence: TGTGCCTGGAGTGGGGGTGCAGGGAAGGTCGACGGGGAGCTGTTTTTT.

This clone occurred a few times. J is TRBJ2-5 and V is TRBV7-2; 8 bases map to TRBD2. Germline CDR1 SGHTA, CDR2 FQGNSA. The CDR3 contains 15 residues. With 5 bases clipped from V and 5 bases from J, the junction kept 10 bases outside the gene matches. The CDR3 nucleotides are TGTGCCAGCAGCATCGGGGGGGCCTTAGAGGAGACCCAGTACTTC. Its translation: CASSIGGALEETQYF.

The chain joins TRBV18 to TRBJ2-7; 7 bases fit TRBD1. The V segment lost 2 bases and the J segment 0 bases; nucleotides outside the gene matches: 10. The germline gives CDR1 KGHSH, CDR2 LQKENI. The CDR3 loop spans 17 amino acids. The CDR3 coding sequence is TGTGCCAGCTCACCAGAGGGGGCAGGCCCTTCCTCCTACGAGCAGTACTTC. This translates into CASSPEGAGPSSYEQYF.

The V call is TRBV19, the J call TRBJ1-2; the D is unclear. The germline gives CDR1 LNHDA, CDR2 SQIVND (reference sequence). V shed 4 bases and J shed 4 bases, with 13 bases lying between them. The CDR3 spans 14 residues. The CDR3, as DNA: TGTGCCAGTAGTACTGGTGGGCAAAGCTATGGCTACACCTTC. Translating it yields CASSTGGQSYGYTF.

The genes are TRBV28 and TRBJ2-5; D might be TRBD2 (6 bases). The CDR3 runs 14 residues. Germline lookup yields CDR1 MDHEN and CDR2 SYDVKM. V dropped 6 bases and J dropped 0 bases, with 11 bases sitting between them. CDR3 in DNA: TGTGCCAGCAGCCTCGGGGGTTACCAAGAGACCCAGTACTTC. Encoded protein: CASSLGGYQETQYF. The variable domain in full, with the rest retrieved from reference TRBV28 and TRBJ2-5, is DVKVTQSSRYLVKRTGEKVFLECVQDMDHENMFWYRQDPGLGLRLIYFSYDVKMKEKGDIPEGYSVSREKKERFSLILESASTNQTSMYLCASSLGGYQETQYFGPGTRLLVL.

The chain links TRBV5-6 to TRBJ2-5, with 11 bases identical to TRBD2. Per germline, CDR1 SGHDT and CDR2 YYEEEE. The junction had 12 bases not matched to a gene; V was cut back by 0 bases and J by 2 bases. The CDR3 spans 19 residues. As DNA, the CDR3 is TGTGCCAGCAGCTTGGCTAGTGGGGCTAGCGGGGGGTTACAAGAGACCCAGTACTTC. This codes for CASSLASGASGGLQETQYF.

The chain uses TRBV28 and TRBJ1-1; 7 nucleotides line up with TRBD1. With 6 bases clipped from V and 4 bases from J, the junction kept 2 bases outside the gene matches. The CDR3 extends over 12 amino acids. CDR1 and CDR2 from the germline V gene are MDHEN and SYDVKM. The CDR3 nucleotides are TGTGCCAGCAGCCAGGGGGGCACTGAAGCTTTCTTT. It is translated as CASSQGGTEAFF.

This chain connects TRBV5-1 to TRBJ2-1; D is unresolved. Germline CDR1 reads SGHRS; CDR2 reads YFSETQ. The CDR3 length is 15 residues. With 1 base removed from V and 0 bases from J, the gap between germline ends came to 8 bases. This CDR3 reads CASSLSPSSYNEQFF. The CDR3, as DNA: TGCGCCAGCAGCTTGAGTCCTAGCTCCTACAATGAGCAGTTCTTC.

The chain couples TRBV2 to TRBJ2-5; the D is unclear. V was trimmed by 4 bases and J by 4 bases, leaving 10 bases between them. CDR1 and CDR2 from the germline V gene are SNHLY and FYNNEI. This CDR3 region has 13 residues. The CDR3 coding sequence is TGTGCCAGCAGTGTCCTGCGTGTAGAGACCCAGTACTTC. Translated: CASSVLRVETQYF.

V usage is TRBV7-9 and J usage is TRBJ2-3, with D perhaps TRBD1 (5 bases). This CDR3 contains 13 residues. Trimming left V 5 bases short and J 4 bases short, with 10 bases between. CDR1 SEHNR and CDR2 FQNEAQ come from the germline V gene (reference sequence). In DNA, the CDR3 is TGTGCCAGCAGCCCGAAGGGGTCAGATACGCAGTATTTT. Protein sequence: CASSPKGSDTQYF.

The V call is TRBV6-5, the J call TRBJ1-1; no firm D call. The CDR3 runs to 15 residues. CDR1 and CDR2 (germline): MNHEY, SVGAGI. Trimming took 4 bases from V and 11 from J, leaving 23 bases between them. The CDR3 nucleotides are TGTGCCAGCAGTTCCACTGGATCAGGTCCCTCATCGGCTTTCTTT. Its translation: CASSSTGSGPSSAFF.

The rearrangement uses TRBV6-5 and TRBJ2-2, with a weak D call TRBD1 (6 bases). The CDR3 has 14 residues. Germline values: CDR1 MNHEY, CDR2 SVGAGI. The V gene lost 6 bases and the J gene lost 1 base, with 9 bases spanning the gap. CDR3 coding DNA: TGTGCCAGCAGCCCGGGACAGAACACCGGGGAGCTGTTTTTT. This codes for CASSPGQNTGELFF.

This chain links TRBV10-3 with TRBJ1-1; the D gene is possibly TRBD1 (6 bases). Looked up from germline, CDR1 is ENHRY and CDR2 is SYGVKD. This CDR3 has 14 residues. Trimming left V 6 bases short and J 2 bases short, with 13 bases between. CDR3 nucleotide sequence: TGTGCCATCAGGCGGACAGTGCTTAACACTGAAGCTTTCTTT. This translates into CAIRRTVLNTEAFF.

The chain has TRBV5-1 and TRBJ2-5; possibly TRBD1 for D (5 bases). This CDR3 contains 14 residues. The germline V and J ends were trimmed by 0 bases and 5 bases, with 11 bases remaining between them. The germline CDR1 and CDR2 sequences are SGHRS and YFSETQ. The CDR3 reads CASSLDWGAETQYF. The CDR3 DNA reads TGCGCCAGCAGCTTGGACTGGGGCGCGGAGACCCAGTACTTC.

Only a few counts were recorded for this clone. This chain links TRBV3-1 (or the pseudogene TRBV3-2) with TRBJ1-2, with D possibly TRBD1 on 5 matching bases. CDR3 length: 14 residues. Trimming removed 1 base at V and 4 bases at J, with 10 bases between. The germline gives CDR1 LGHDT, CDR2 YNNKEL (reference sequence). CDR3 DNA: TGTGCCAGCAGCCAAGCTCTCGGGGGCTATGGCTACACCTTC. Translating gives CASSQALGGYGYTF.

J is TRBJ2-1 and V is TRBV2; possibly TRBD1 for D (5 bases). V gave up 4 bases and J gave up 1 base, with 8 bases separating them. In germline, CDR1 is SNHLY, CDR2 FYNNEI. This CDR3 spans 14 amino acids. Here the CDR3 DNA reads TGTGCCAGCAGTGTTCAGGGATCCTACAATGAGCAGTTCTTC. Amino acids: CASSVQGSYNEQFF.

This clone appeared a few times. This chain links TRBV5-1 with TRBJ1-1; TRBD1 matches at 8 bases. V was clipped by 4 bases and J by 3 bases; unmatched bases: 8. This CDR3 is 15 amino acids long. The germline V gene encodes CDR1 SGHRS and CDR2 YFSETQ. The CDR3 coding sequence is TGCGCCAGCAGCCAACAAACAGGGGGTTACACTGAAGCTTTCTTT. Translating it yields CASSQQTGGYTEAFF.

This clone was observed many times. The junction departs from the called germline gene at one end, perhaps through a read error. This rearrangement joins TRBV6-5 to TRBJ2-6; D unresolved. The CDR3 runs 12 residues. The germline V gene encodes CDR1 MNHEY and CDR2 SVGAGI. The CDR3: CAISSRANVLTF. CDR3 in DNA: TGTGCCATATCCTCTAGGGCCAACGTCCTGACTTTC.

The chain uses TRBV1 and TRBJ1-1; whether TRBD1, the table's D call, matches the DNA was not checked. TRBV1 is given as a pseudogene. This CDR3 spans 15 amino acids. The CDR3 here is CTSSQARNEKNEAFF. The CDR3 DNA reads as TGCACCAGCAGCCAAGCCAGGAATGAGAAGAATGAAGCTTTCTTT.

The chain combines TRBV6-5 with TRBJ1-6; 9 bases are shared with TRBD1. Trimming took 5 bases from V and 9 from J; bases not matched to a gene: 8. The CDR3 has 15 amino acids. The germline gives CDR1 MNHEY, CDR2 SVGAGI. CDR3 sequence reads: CASSPPGQGTSPLHF. The CDR3 DNA reads TGTGCCAGCAGTCCGCCGGGACAGGGTACTTCACCCCTCCACTTT.

J is TRBJ2-7 and V is TRBV25-1, with TRBD1 matching over 8 bases. In germline, CDR1 is MGHDK, CDR2 SYGVNS. The CDR3 spans 13 residues. Trimming cost V 6 bases and J 6 bases; bases outside gene matches: 7. CDR3 sequence reads: CASRRDRGAEQYF. CDR3 in DNA: TGTGCCAGCAGACGCGACAGGGGAGCCGAGCAGTACTTC.

J is TRBJ2-5 and V is TRBV12-3 or TRBV12-4, with no clear D. The CDR3 has 11 amino acids. Trimming removed 5 bases from V and 4 bases from J, with 5 bases in between. CDR3 bases: TGTGCCAGCAGTCTCAGAGAGACCCAGTACTTC. Translated: CASSLRETQYF.

The V and J genes are TRBV3-1 (or the pseudogene TRBV3-2) and TRBJ2-3; 9 nucleotides align to TRBD2. The V gene's germline CDR1 is LGHDT and CDR2 YNNKEL (reference sequence). CDR3 size: 16 residues. Trimming took 5 bases from V and 0 from J; bases not matched to a gene: 6. CDR3 nucleotide sequence: TGTGCCAGCAGCTTCCAGCGGGGGGTAAGCACAGATACGCAGTATTTT. Its protein product is CASSFQRGVSTDTQYF.